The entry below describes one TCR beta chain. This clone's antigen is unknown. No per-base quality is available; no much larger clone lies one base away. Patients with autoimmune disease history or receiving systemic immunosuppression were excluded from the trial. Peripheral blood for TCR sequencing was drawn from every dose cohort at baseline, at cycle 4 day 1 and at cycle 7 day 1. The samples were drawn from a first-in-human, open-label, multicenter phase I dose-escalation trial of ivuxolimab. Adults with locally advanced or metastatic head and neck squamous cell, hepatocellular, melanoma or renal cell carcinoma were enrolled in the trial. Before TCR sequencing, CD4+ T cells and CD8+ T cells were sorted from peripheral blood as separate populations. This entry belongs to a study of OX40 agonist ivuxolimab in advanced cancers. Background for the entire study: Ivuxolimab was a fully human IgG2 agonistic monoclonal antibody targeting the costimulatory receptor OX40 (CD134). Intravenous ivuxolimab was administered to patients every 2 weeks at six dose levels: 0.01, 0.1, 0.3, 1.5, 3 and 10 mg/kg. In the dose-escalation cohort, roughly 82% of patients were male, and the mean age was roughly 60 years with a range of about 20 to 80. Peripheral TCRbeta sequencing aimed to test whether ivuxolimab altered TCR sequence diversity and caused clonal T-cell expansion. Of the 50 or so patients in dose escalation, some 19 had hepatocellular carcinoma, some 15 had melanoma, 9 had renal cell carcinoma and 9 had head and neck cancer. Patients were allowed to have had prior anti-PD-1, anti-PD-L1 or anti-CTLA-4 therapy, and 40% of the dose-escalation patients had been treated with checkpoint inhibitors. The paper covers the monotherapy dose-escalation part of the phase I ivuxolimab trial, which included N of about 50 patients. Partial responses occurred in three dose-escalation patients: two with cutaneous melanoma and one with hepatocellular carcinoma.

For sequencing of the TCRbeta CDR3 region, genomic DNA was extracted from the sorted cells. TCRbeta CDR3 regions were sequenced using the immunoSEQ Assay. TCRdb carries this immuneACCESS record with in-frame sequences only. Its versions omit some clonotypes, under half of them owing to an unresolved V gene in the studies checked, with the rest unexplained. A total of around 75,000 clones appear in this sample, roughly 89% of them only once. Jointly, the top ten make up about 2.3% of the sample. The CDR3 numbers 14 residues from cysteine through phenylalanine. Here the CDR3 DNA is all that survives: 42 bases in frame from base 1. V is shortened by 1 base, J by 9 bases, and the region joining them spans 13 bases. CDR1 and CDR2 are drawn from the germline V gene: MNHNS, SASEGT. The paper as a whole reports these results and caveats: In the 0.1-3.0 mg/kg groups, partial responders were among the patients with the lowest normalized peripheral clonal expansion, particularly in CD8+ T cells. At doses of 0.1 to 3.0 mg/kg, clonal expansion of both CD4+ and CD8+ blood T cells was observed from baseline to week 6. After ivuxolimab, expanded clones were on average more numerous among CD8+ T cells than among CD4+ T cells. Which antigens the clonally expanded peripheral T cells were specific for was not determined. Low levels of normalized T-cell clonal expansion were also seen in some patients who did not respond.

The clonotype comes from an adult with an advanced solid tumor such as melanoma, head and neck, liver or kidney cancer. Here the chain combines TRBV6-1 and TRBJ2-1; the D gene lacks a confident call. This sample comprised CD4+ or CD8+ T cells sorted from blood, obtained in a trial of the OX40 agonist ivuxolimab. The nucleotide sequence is TGTGCCAGCAGTGAAGTAGAATCACGGAGTGAGCAGTTCTTC. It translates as CASSEVESRSEQFF.